This T cell receptor beta chain was captured by sequencing in a study of blood T cells in healthy people across ages (dated by TCRdb to between 2014 and 2017). In the study overall: Template switching captured roughly one uniquely barcoded TCR beta cDNA molecule per two T cells in model experiments. Age-related changes in TCR beta repertoire diversity were measured in the study by deep sequencing normalized with unique cDNA molecular identifiers. Donors were grouped into four age groups: young (average 16 years), middle-aged (around 39), aged (around 56) and long-lived (just over 80). Donors of different ages were randomly distributed across sequencing lanes to avoid experimental bias. For two donors (one aged 18 to 30 and one aged 80 or older), the study analyzed two additional independent replicas of 1 million unique cDNA reads from the same blood draw.

Donors were 40 or so systemically healthy Caucasian individuals from Russia aged roughly 6 to 100 years. Each donor gave about 10 milliliters of peripheral blood, drawn into EDTA-treated Vacutainer tubes. Ficoll-Paque density-gradient centrifugation was used to isolate PBMCs, with at least 6.5 million per sample. Trizol reagent was used to extract total RNA from PBMCs, with at least 5.5 micrograms per sample. The percentages of naive CD45RAhigh/CD27high T cells were determined by flow cytometry on a PBMC aliquot from every donor. This clonotype came up once. The specificity of this receptor is unknown. It has no much larger one-base neighbor in the sample; base qualities were not kept. The library was generated by 5' RACE. These reads were obtained on an Illumina HiSeq 2500. A second PCR of about 7 to 12 cycles was run with a J-beta primer mix and a sample-barcoded 5' primer. A template-switch 5' adaptor carrying 12 random nucleotides introduced a unique molecular identifier onto each TCR beta cDNA molecule. Each sample yielded at least 3 million CDR3-containing paired-end reads. First-strand cDNA synthesis was performed from all RNA using the Mint cDNA synthesis kit, with priming by a TRBC-specific oligonucleotide. Following uracil-DNA glycosylase treatment, all cDNA underwent a first 18-cycle PCR with the universal primers M1SS and BC2_uni_R. Regarding the original processing steps: Normalization of each sample was performed by random selection of 1 million high-quality reads, each carrying a distinct molecular identifier. Instead of being binned into consensus sequences, reads that shared molecular identifiers were thrown out. CDR3 identification, clonotype clustering and error correction used MiTCR with a Q25 quality threshold and the strictest error-elimination algorithm. Lower-bound total TCR beta diversity was estimated with a nonparametric unseen species model using Euler transformation. In TCRdb, the public reads were trimmed at Q25 with fastp and aligned with MiXCR, with productive beta chains retained. Entries are consolidated by CDR3 protein sequence, retaining the most common genes and DNA. The V and J calls and clone size are TCRdb's, not the authors'. Recorded for this sample are about 1.4 million distinct CDR3 sequences; around 59% of them occurred a single time. The biggest ten clones account for under 8.5% of the sample.

Its CDR3 holds 16 amino acids, cysteine through phenylalanine. The kept DNA is CDR3 alone, 48 bases in frame from the first base. Germline trimming amounts to 0 bases on V and 9 bases on J, with 3 as the count of junction bases outside the gene matches. Taken from the germline V gene, the CDR1 and CDR2 loops are SGHDN and FVKESK. Study-wide findings and limitations: As age increased, observed TCR beta diversity per million T cells dropped in a roughly linear way, and a significant reduction was already evident by age about 40. The CMV infection status of donors was not known, potentially confounding age-related changes in expanded clonotypes. Estimates of total diversity from one million sequenced T cells were regarded as lower bounds and underestimates. The long-lived group showed more naive CD4+ T cells, fewer expanded clones and increased TCR diversity than the aged group, suggesting age selection. The percentage of naive T cells measured by flow cytometry correlated strongly with observed TCR beta diversity. Conclusive comparison of naive and antigen-experienced compartments was prevented by the profiling of bulk unsorted PBMCs.

This TCR derives from a man aged 18 to 30 in good health. The sequence joins TRBV14 to TRBJ2-1, and 15 junctional nucleotides match TRBD2. Sequencing was performed on blood. The CDR3 sequence is CASSQDLGLAGGEQFF. The DNA reads TGTGCCAGCAGCCAAGATCTGGGACTAGCGGGGGGTGAGCAGTTCTTC.